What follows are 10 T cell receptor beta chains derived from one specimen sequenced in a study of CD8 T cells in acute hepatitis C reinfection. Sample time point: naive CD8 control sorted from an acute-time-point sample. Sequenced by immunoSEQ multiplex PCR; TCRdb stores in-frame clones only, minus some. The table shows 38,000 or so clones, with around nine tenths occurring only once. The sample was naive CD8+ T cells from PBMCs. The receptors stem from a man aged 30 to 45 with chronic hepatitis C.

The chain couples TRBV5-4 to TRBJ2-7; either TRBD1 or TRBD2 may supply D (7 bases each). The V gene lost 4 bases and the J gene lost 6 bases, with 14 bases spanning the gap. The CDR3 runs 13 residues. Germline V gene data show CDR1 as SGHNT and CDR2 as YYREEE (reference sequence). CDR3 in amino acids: CASSPTGEGEQYF. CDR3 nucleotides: TGTGCCAGCAGCCCCACAGGGGAGGGCGAGCAGTACTTC.

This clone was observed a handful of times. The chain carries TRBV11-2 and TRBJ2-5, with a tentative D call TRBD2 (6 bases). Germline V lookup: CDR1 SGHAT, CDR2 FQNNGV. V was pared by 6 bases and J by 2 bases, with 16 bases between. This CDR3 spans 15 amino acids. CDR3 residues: CASRVWAGPQETQYF. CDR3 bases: TGTGCCAGCAGGGTGTGGGCGGGACCACAAGAGACCCAGTACTTC.

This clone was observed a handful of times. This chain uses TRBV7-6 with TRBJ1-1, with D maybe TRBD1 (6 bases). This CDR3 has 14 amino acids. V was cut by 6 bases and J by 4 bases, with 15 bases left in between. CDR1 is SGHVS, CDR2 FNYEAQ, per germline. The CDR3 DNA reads TGTGCCAGCAGTCCAGGGTCAGGGGCCACTGAAGCTTTCTTT. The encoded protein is CASSPGSGATEAFF.

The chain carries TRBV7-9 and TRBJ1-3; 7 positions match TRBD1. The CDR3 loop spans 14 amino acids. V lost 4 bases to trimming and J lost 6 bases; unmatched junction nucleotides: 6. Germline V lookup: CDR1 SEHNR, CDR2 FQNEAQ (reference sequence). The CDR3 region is CASSSGTDLNTIYF. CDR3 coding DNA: TGTGCCAGCAGCTCCGGGACAGACCTAAACACCATATATTTT.

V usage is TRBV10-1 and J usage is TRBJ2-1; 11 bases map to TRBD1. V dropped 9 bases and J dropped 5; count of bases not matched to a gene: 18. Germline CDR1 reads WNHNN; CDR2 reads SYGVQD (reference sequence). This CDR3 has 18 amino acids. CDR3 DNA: TGCGCCAGGCCGTGCGGGACAGGGGGACCATCGGGAAACAATGAGCAGTTCTTC. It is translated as CARPCGTGGPSGNNEQFF.

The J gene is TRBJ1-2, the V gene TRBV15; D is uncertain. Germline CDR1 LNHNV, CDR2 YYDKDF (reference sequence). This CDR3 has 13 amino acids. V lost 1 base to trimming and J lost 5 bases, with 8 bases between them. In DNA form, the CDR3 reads TGTGCCACCAGCAGAGTAGGCAATTATGGCTACACCTTC. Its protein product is CATSRVGNYGYTF.

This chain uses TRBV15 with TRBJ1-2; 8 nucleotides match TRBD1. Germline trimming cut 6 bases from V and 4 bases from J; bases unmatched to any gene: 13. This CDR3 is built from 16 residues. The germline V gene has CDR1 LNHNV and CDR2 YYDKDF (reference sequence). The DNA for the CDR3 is TGTGCCACCAGGAGCAAAACTCAGGGGGCAGCCTATGGCTACACCTTC. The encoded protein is CATRSKTQGAAYGYTF.

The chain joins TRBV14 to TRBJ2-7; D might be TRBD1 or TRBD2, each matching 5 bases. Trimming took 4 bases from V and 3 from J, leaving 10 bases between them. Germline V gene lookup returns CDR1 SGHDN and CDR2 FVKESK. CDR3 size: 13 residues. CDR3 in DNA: TGTGCCAGCAGCCCCGGGACCAACTACGAGCAGTACTTC. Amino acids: CASSPGTNYEQYF.

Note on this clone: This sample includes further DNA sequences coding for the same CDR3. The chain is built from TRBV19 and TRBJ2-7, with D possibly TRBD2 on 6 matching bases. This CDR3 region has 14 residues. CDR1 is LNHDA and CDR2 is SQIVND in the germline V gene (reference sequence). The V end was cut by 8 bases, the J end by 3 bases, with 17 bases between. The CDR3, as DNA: TGTGCCAGTGCCGCCGGAGGGGCCGTCTACGAGCAGTACTTC. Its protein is CASAAGGAVYEQYF. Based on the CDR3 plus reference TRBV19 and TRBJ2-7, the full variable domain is DGGITQSPKYLFRKEGQNVTLSCEQNLNHDAMYWYRQDPGQGLRLIYYSQIVNDFQKGDIAEGYSVSREKKESFPLTVTSAQKNPTAFYLCASAAGGAVYEQYFGPGTRLTVT.

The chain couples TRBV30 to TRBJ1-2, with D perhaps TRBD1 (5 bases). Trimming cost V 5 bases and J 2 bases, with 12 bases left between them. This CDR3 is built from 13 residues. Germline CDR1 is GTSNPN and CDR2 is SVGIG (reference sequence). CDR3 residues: CAWDLGVNYGYTF. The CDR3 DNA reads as TGTGCCTGGGATTTAGGGGTAAACTATGGCTACACCTTC.